This T cell receptor beta chain was sequenced for a study of OX40 agonist ivuxolimab in advanced cancers. Turning to the study itself: Participants could have had prior anti-PD-1, anti-PD-L1 or anti-CTLA-4 therapy, and around 40% had some.

The CDR3 runs 12 residues. V lost 2 bases to trimming and J lost 7 bases, with 6 bases between them. The V gene's germline CDR1 is MNHNY and CDR2 SVGAGI (reference sequence). Method: immunoSEQ multiplex PCR; TCRdb's copy keeps in-frame clones and lacks some. The sample holds approximately 76,000 clones, about 93% seen once. The sequences come from CD4+ or CD8+ T cells sorted from blood, collected in a trial of the OX40 agonist ivuxolimab. The receptor was derived from an adult with an advanced solid tumor such as melanoma, head and neck, liver or kidney cancer. The rearrangement links TRBV6-6 to TRBJ2-1, with D unresolved. The CDR3 reads CASSYPQNEQFF. The CDR3 DNA sequence: TGTGCCAGCAGTTACCCCCAGAATGAGCAGTTCTTC.